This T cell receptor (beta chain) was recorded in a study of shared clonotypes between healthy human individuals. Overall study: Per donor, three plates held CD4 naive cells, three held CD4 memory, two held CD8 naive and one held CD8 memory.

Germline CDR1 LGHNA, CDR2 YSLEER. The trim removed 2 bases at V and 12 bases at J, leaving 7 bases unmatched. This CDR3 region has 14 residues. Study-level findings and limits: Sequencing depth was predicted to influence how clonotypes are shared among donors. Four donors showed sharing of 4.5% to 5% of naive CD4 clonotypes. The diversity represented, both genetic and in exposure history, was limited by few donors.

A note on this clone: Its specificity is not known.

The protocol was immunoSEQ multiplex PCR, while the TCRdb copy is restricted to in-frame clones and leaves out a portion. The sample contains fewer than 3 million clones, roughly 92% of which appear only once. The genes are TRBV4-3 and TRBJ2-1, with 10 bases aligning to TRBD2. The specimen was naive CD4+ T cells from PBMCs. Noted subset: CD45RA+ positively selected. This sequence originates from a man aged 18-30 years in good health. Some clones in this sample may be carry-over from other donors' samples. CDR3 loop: CASSQYLAGARQFF. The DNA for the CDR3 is TGCGCCAGCAGCCAATACCTAGCGGGAGCTCGGCAGTTCTTC.